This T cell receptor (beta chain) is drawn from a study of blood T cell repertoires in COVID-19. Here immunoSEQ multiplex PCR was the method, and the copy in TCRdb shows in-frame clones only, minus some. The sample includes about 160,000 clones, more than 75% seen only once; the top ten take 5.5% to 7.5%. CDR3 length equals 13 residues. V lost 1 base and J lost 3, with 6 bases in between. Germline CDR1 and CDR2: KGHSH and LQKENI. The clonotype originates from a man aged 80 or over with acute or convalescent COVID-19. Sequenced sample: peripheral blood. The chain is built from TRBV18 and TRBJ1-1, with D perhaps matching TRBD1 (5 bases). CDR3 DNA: TGTGCCAGCTCACCACTCAGGGACACTGAAGCTTTCTTT. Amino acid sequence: CASSPLRDTEAFF.